This T cell receptor (beta chain) was identified during a study of blood T cell repertoires in COVID-19 (TCRdb year 2020). Regarding the complete study: Samples covering the acute and convalescent phases of COVID-19 were provided by collaborators in the United States, Italy and Spain. The material from the prospective study consisted of cDNA or gDNA derived from T cells, B-cell-depleted T cells, or PBMCs. The dataset comprised deeply sampled blood TCRbeta repertoires from subjects exposed to, actively infected with, or recovered from COVID-19. The repertoires were made available in a free public database intended to serve as a resource for research on the immune response to SARS-CoV-2. Samples came from the ongoing ImmuneRACE study (first 160 participants) plus 1,254 subjects from 6 global collaborators. A de-identified subject ID, COVID-19 status, age in years and sex were almost always included in the sample metadata. Where available, HLA class I and class II types were obtained from metadata supplied by the sample provider rather than from assay-based typing.

Points on this clone: It has no known antigen specificity. Nothing much larger sits one base from this clone, and base qualities are not available.

The immunoSEQ Assay, a bias-controlled multiplex PCR, was used to amplify TCRbeta CDR3 regions from genomic DNA. In the source study's methods: The number of nucleated cells in each sample was estimated from the amplification of reference gene primers within the assay. To quantify the absolute abundance of each unique TCRbeta CDR3 rearrangement, sequence reads were collapsed and filtered. Productive Simpson clonality was computed per sample as the square root of Simpson's diversity index over productive rearrangements. The source is immuneACCESS, and TCRdb retained only in-frame sequences with V and J called. Part of the clones is not carried over; for the studies checked, unresolved V genes explain less than half of this, and the remainder is unexplained. From that table come the V and J calls and clone size; the DNA was used to work out D and trimming. The sample contains over 130,000 clones, 60% to 85% of them found a single time. 16% of the sample comes from the top ten.

The full study reports these points: The amount of clinical and demographic metadata varied by source and participant and was provided uncurated.

Each collaborating institution followed its own protocols to collect whole blood in K2EDTA tubes. Collaborator samples were shipped for TCRbeta analysis as frozen whole blood, isolated PBMCs, or DNA extracted from either sample type. Taken from the germline V gene, the CDR1 and CDR2 loops are SGHNT and YENEEA. The CDR3, from cysteine to phenylalanine, totals 17 residues. CDR3 DNA is the only sequence kept; it has 51 bases, read in frame from the first base. V lost 2 bases and J lost 5 bases, and the count of bases not matched to a germline gene is 7. The source material was peripheral blood. The clonotype comes from a man aged 45 to 65 with acute or convalescent COVID-19. The rearrangement joined TRBV11-3 to TRBJ2-1; TRBD2 fits 12 bases in the junction. The CDR3 has the sequence CASSLPSGGAANNEQFF. The sequenced DNA is TGTGCCAGCAGCTTACCTAGCGGGGGGGCCGCCAACAATGAGCAGTTCTTC.